This TCR beta chain is drawn from a study of technical replicates of blood from several donors. Sequencing was performed with immunoSEQ multiplex PCR; in TCRdb, only in-frame clones are kept and a portion is missing. In the table there are tens of thousands of clones, just under 95% of which are singletons. Germline V gene data show CDR1 as SEHNR and CDR2 as FQNEAQ (reference sequence). Trimming took 5 bases from V and 0 from J; bases not matched to a gene: 7. The CDR3 totals 17 residues. V usage is TRBV7-9 and J usage is TRBJ2-1; 10 bases agree with TRBD2. The material sequenced was T cells isolated from PBMCs. The TCR sequence derives from a human donor in good health. Here the CDR3 DNA reads TGTGCCAGCAGCCCTGGACTAGCGGCCTTCTCCTACAATGAGCAGTTCTTC. Translation gives CASSPGLAAFSYNEQFF.